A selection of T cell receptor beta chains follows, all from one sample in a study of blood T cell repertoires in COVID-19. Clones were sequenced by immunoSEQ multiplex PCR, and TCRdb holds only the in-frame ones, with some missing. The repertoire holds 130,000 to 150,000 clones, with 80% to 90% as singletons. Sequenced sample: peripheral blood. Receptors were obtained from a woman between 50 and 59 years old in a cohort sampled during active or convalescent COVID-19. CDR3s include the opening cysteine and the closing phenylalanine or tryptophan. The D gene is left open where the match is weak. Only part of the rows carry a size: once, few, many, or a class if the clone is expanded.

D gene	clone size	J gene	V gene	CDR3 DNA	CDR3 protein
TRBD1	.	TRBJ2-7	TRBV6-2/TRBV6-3	TGTGCCAGCAGTAAACCCAGGGACAGGGGCCGCGAGCAGTACTTC	CASSKPRDRGREQYF
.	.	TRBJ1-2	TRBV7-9	TGTGCCAGCAGCTTGGGAGGGGCGGATAGGGGCTACACCTTC	CASSLGGADRGYTF
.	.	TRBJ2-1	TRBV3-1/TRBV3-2	TGTGCCAGCAGCCAAGCAGCGCCTAATGAGCAGTTCTTC	CASSQAAPNEQFF
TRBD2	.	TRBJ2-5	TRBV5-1	TGCGCCAGCAGCCCCCCTGTGAGCGGGGCGGAGACCCAGTACTTC	CASSPPVSGAETQYF
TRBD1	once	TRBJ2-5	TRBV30	TGTGCCTGGAGTCGGGACAGCGGAGAGACCCAGTACTTC	CAWSRDSGETQYF
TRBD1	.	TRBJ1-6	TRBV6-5	TGTGCCAGCAGCACACAGGGGGCCGGTAATTCACCCCTCCACTTT	CASSTQGAGNSPLHF
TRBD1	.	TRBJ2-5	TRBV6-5	TGTGCCAGCAATGCCGGGACAGGGGGCGAAGAGACCCAGTACTTC	CASNAGTGGEETQYF
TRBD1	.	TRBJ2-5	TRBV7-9	TGTGCCAGCAGTAGACAGGGCCGGGAGACCCAGTACTTC	CASSRQGRETQYF
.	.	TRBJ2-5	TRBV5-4	TGTGCCAGCAGCTTGGCCAGCAGAGGGGAGACCCAGTACTTC	CASSLASRGETQYF
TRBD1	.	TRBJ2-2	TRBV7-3	TGTGCCAGCAGCCCACAGGGGGCGAACACCGGGGAGCTGTTTTTT	CASSPQGANTGELFF
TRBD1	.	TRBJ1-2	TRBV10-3	TGTGCCATCAGGTTCGACAGGGTGGATGGCTACACCTTC	CAIRFDRVDGYTF
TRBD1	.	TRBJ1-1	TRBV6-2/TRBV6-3	TGTGCCAGCAGTACACGGACAGGGTTCAACACTGAAGCTTTCTTT	CASSTRTGFNTEAFF
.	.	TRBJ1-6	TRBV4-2	TGTGCCAGCAGCCAAGATCAGGGCGATGTGAAGAATTCACCCCTCCACTTT	CASSQDQGDVKNSPLHF
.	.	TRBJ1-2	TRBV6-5	TGTGCCAGCACGGGAGGGGCATTCTATGGCTACACCTTC	CASTGGAFYGYTF
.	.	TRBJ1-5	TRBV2	TGTGCCAGCAGTGAAAGGGGTCCGAGCAATCAGCCCCAGCATTTT	CASSERGPSNQPQHF
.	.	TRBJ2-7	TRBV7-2	TGTGCCAGCAGCTTATCGGCGGCCAGCTCCTACGAGCAGTACTTC	CASSLSAASSYEQYF
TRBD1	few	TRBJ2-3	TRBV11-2	TGTGCCAGCAGCTCCCGGACAGGGAGGATGGGTCAAGATACGCAGTATTTT	CASSSRTGRMGQDTQYF
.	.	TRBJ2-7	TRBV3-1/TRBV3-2	TGTGCCAGCAGCCAAGTATCCTACGAGCAGTACTTC	CASSQVSYEQYF
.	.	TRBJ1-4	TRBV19	TGTGCCAGTAGTGCACAGGGTATACGTGAAAAACTGTTTTTT	CASSAQGIREKLFF
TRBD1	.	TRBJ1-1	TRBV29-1	TGCAGCGCGCAGCCTCGACAGGGGATGAACACTGAAGCTTTCTTT	CSAQPRQGMNTEAFF
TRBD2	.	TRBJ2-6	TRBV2	TGTGCCAGCAGTGTCCAAGGACTAGCGGGGGCTGGGGCCAACGTCCTGACTTTC	CASSVQGLAGAGANVLTF
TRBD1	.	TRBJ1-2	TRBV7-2	TGTGCCAGCAGCTCATATTGGGGGTCCGGGACAGGGACCTATGGCTACACCTTC	CASSSYWGSGTGTYGYTF
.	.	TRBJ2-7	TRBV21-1	TGTGCCAGCATAAGGGACACAGCCTACGAGCAGTACTTC	CASIRDTAYEQYF
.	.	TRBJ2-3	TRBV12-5	TGTGCTAGTGGTTTCTTTTCTGGGACTTTCATACATTTT	CASGFFSGTFIHF
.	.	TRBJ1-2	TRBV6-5	TGTGCCAGCGGAGCGGCGGGACCGATCTATGGCTACACCTTC	CASGAAGPIYGYTF
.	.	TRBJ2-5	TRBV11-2	TGTGCCAGCAGCCAGGGGACACAAGAGACCCAGTACTTC	CASSQGTQETQYF
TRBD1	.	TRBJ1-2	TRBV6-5	TGTGCCAGCAGTCCCGTGGGACAGGGTCTCGGTGGCTACACCTTC	CASSPVGQGLGGYTF
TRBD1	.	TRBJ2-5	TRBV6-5	TGTGCCAGCAGTCCCCAGGGGGCTCGGGAGACCCAGTACTTC	CASSPQGARETQYF
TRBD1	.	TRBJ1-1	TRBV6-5	TGTGCCAGCAGGACAGGGGACCTCAGGGCTTTCTTT	CASRTGDLRAFF
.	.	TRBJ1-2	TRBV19	TGTGCCAGTAGTATAAGCAGGCCACGGCCCTATGGCTACACCTTC	CASSISRPRPYGYTF
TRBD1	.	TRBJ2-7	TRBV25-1	TGTGCCAGCAGTGAATATGGGGGACAGGGCTACGAGCAGTACTTC	CASSEYGGQGYEQYF
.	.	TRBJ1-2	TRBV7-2	TGTGCCAGCAGCCTAAACAGGGAGATCGGGGGCTACACCTTC	CASSLNREIGGYTF
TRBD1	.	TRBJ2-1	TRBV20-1	TGCAGTGCTCACACAGGGGTTGAGCAGTTCTTC	CSAHTGVEQFF
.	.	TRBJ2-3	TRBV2	TGTGCCAGCGTGCCACTAGATCTCTCTGGCACAGATACGCAGTATTTT	CASVPLDLSGTDTQYF
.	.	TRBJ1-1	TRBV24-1	TGTGCCACCAGTGATCCACAGGGTGGGGAGGGAGCTTTCTTT	CATSDPQGGEGAFF
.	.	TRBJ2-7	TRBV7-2	TGTGCCAGCAGCTCCATGGATAGGGGGATCGAGCAGTACTTC	CASSSMDRGIEQYF
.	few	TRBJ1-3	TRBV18	TGTGCCAGCTCCGGTGGGCCCGACTCTGGAAACACCATATATTTT	CASSGGPDSGNTIYF
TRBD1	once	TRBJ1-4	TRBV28	TGTGCCAGCAGTCATACAGGGGCACTAGATAATGAAAAACTGTTTTTT	CASSHTGALDNEKLFF
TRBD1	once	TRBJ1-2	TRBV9	TGTGCCAGCAGCGTGGCCGGGACAGCTAACTATGGCTACACCTTC	CASSVAGTANYGYTF
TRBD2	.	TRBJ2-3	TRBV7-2	TGTGCCAGCAGCCTTCGACTAGCGGGGGCTACAGCCACAGATACGCAGTATTTT	CASSLRLAGATATDTQYF
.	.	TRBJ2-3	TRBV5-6	TGTGCCAGCAGCTTGGGGGACACGGATACGCAGTATTTT	CASSLGDTDTQYF
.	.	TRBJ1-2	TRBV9	TGTGCCAGCAGCGTAGATTACAGCTCTAACTATGGCTACACCTTC	CASSVDYSSNYGYTF
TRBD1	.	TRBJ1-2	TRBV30	TGTGCCTGGAGTCGAGGACAGGGCTACTATGGCTACACCTTC	CAWSRGQGYYGYTF
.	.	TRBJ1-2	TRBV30	TGTGCCTGGAGTGTTCCGGGAGTGGGCTACACCTTC	CAWSVPGVGYTF
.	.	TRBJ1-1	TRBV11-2	TGTGCCAGCAGCTTAGACAGGAACACTGAAGCTTTCTTT	CASSLDRNTEAFF
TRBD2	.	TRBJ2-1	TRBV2	TGTGCCAGCAAGCAACTAGCGGGGGAGACCCACTCCTACAATGAGCAGTTCTTC	CASKQLAGETHSYNEQFF
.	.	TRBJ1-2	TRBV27	TGTGCCAGCCGTCCTCGGGCAGGGGTTCCCTATGGCTACACCTTC	CASRPRAGVPYGYTF
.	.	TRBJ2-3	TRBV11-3	TGTGCCAGCAGCGCCCGTAGCGATACGCAGTATTTT	CASSARSDTQYF